The present entry profiles one T cell receptor (beta chain) with its context. No antigen is known for it. The germline V gene has CDR1 SGHTA and CDR2 FQGTGA. Trimming cost V 2 bases and J 6 bases, with 13 bases left between them. The CDR3 covers 14 residues. This entry belongs to a study of blood T cells in healthy people across ages. Every donor provided 7.5 to 10 milliliters of peripheral blood. Total RNA, at least 5.5 micrograms per sample, came from PBMCs. General study points: Aged donors had fewer naive CD4+ cells and lower diversity than long-lived donors.

With a J-beta primer mix and a sample-barcoded 5' primer, a second PCR ran about 7 to 12 cycles. In TCRdb, the 5' RACE reads were re-called with MiXCR into one record per CDR3 protein. The profile covers roughly 790,000 distinct CDR3 sequences, with approximately 43% appearing a single time and more than 20% taken by the ten largest. This TCR came from a woman aged 55-70 years in good health. The chain joins TRBV7-3 to TRBJ1-2, with D unresolved. Sample: blood. The CDR3 sequence: CASSLSGGMDGYTF. DNA for the CDR3: TGTGCCAGCAGCTTATCCGGTGGTATGGATGGCTACACCTTC.